This is a list of T cell receptor beta chains from one sample in a study of blood T cells in healthy people across ages. MiXCR was run by TCRdb on the 5' RACE reads, yielding one entry per CDR3 protein. The sample carries over a million distinct CDR3 sequences, roughly 45% recorded once. What was sequenced was blood. Receptor source: a woman younger than 30 in good health. The CDR3 runs from the conserved cysteine through the conserved F or W. D genes are given only for firm matches. A clone size is listed for some rows: how often the clone was seen (once, few, many), or a class if it is expanded.

d_call,v_call,clone_size,j_call,cdr3_nt,cdr3_aa
TRBD1,TRBV9,few,TRBJ2-1,TGTGCCAGCAGCGATTCGGACAGGGGGGCGTATGAGCAGTTCTTC,CASSDSDRGAYEQFF
.,TRBV2,.,TRBJ2-7,TGTGCCAGCAGAGTCTTTAAGCAGGGGGGCACCTACGAGCAGTACTTC,CASRVFKQGGTYEQYF
.,TRBV20-1,few,TRBJ1-2,TGCAGTGCTAGGGAGAATGGCTACACCTTC,CSARENGYTF
.,TRBV3-1,few,TRBJ2-5,TGTGCCAGCAGCCGGGATGTTACAGGGACCCAGTACTTC,CASSRDVTGTQYF
TRBD1,TRBV2,few,TRBJ1-1,TGTGCCACCACCTACGACAGGGGCACTGAAGCTTTCTTT,CATTYDRGTEAFF
TRBD2,TRBV20-1,once,TRBJ2-1,TGCAGTGCTAGGGCTAGCGGGAGGGCCTTGGGCGCCTACAATGAGCAGTTCTTC,CSARASGRALGAYNEQFF
.,TRBV4-1,few,TRBJ2-3,TGCGCCAGCAGCCAAGCCTGGCGGCAACAGACAGATACGCAGTATTTT,CASSQAWRQQTDTQYF
TRBD2,TRBV4-2,few,TRBJ2-7,TGTGCCAGCAGCCAAGGAGTTTCCGGGGGGAACTCCTACGAGCAGTACTTC,CASSQGVSGGNSYEQYF
TRBD1,TRBV10-1,few,TRBJ2-7,TGCGCCAGCAGTGAGTCCGGGACAGGGACCTACGAGCAGTACTTC,CASSESGTGTYEQYF
.,TRBV3-1,few,TRBJ2-3,TGTGCCAGCAGCCAAGAGCTAGGATCCAGCACAGATACGCAGTATTTT,CASSQELGSSTDTQYF
.,TRBV30,.,TRBJ2-3,TGTGCCTGGAGTCCGAGCACAGATACGCAGTATTTT,CAWSPSTDTQYF
.,TRBV6-2/TRBV6-3,.,TRBJ2-1,TGTGCCAGCACCGAAACCCGAGGCTCCTACAATGAGCAGTTCTTC,CASTETRGSYNEQFF
TRBD2,TRBV15,few,TRBJ2-2,TGTGCCACCAGCAGTAGCGGGGATACGAACACCGGGGAGCTGTTTTTT,CATSSSGDTNTGELFF
.,TRBV6-5,few,TRBJ1-5,TGTGCCAGCAGTTACTCGGGGGAACCCCCTAGCAATCAGCCCCAGCATTTT,CASSYSGEPPSNQPQHF
TRBD1,TRBV12-3/TRBV12-4,few,TRBJ1-2,TGTGCCAGCAGTTATCAGGGGGTTGGCTATGGCTACACCTTC,CASSYQGVGYGYTF
TRBD2,TRBV27,.,TRBJ2-3,TGTGCCAGCAGTCCTCGCGGGAGGGATACGCAGTATTTT,CASSPRGRDTQYF
.,TRBV27,few,TRBJ1-6,TGTGCCAGCAGTTTACTCCACCCTTCCAGGTCCCTCCACTTT,CASSLLHPSRSLHF
.,TRBV11-2,.,TRBJ2-1,TGTGCCAGCAGCTCAGGGGTAGATTCCTACAATGAGCAGTTCTTC,CASSSGVDSYNEQFF
.,TRBV20-1,few,TRBJ2-3,TGCAGTGCCACCAGGGTGGATACGCAGTATTTT,CSATRVDTQYF
.,TRBV27,few,TRBJ1-6,TGTGCCAGCCGCCGGGTGGGTGATTCACCCCTCCACTTT,CASRRVGDSPLHF
.,TRBV6-1,.,TRBJ1-2,TGTGCCAGCAGGCCCCGCACCGAATTCAACTATGGCTACACCTTC,CASRPRTEFNYGYTF
TRBD1,TRBV5-4,many,TRBJ1-4,TGTGCCAGCAGCTTACAACCGGGACAGGGGGAGGAAAAACTGTTTTTT,CASSLQPGQGEEKLFF
.,TRBV15,.,TRBJ2-7,TGTGCCACCAGCAGAGCACCCCTCGTATCGTACAATGAGCAGTACTTC,CATSRAPLVSYNEQYF
.,TRBV5-1,.,TRBJ2-5,TGCGCCAGCAACAACCAAGAGGCCCAGTACTTC,CASNNQEAQYF
.,TRBV5-5,.,TRBJ1-3,TGTGCCAGCAGCTTGGCGGTGGAAAACACCATATATTTT,CASSLAVENTIYF
.,TRBV5-6,.,TRBJ2-7,TGTGCCAGCAGCCGACAGCTCAATTCCTACGAGCAGTACTTC,CASSRQLNSYEQYF
.,TRBV5-4,.,TRBJ2-1,TGTGCCAGCAGCAACCCCCTCGGGGGAGGGGGCAATGAGCAGTTCTTC,CASSNPLGGGGNEQFF
.,TRBV4-2,few,TRBJ2-7,TGTGCCAGCAGCCAAGATAGGGGGGCGAAAGACGAGCAGTACTTC,CASSQDRGAKDEQYF
.,TRBV18,.,TRBJ2-3,TGTGCCAGCTCACCACGGGACACTCTCACAGATACGCAGTATTTT,CASSPRDTLTDTQYF
.,TRBV14,many,TRBJ2-5,TGTGCCAGCAGCCACGGACGAGTCAATAATCCCGAGACCCAGTACTTC,CASSHGRVNNPETQYF
TRBD2,TRBV9,.,TRBJ2-1,TGTGCCAGCAGCGTAGTGATTAGCGGGCGACTGCCCTCCTACAATGAGCAGTTCTTC,CASSVVISGRLPSYNEQFF
TRBD1,TRBV11-2,few,TRBJ2-7,TGTGCCAGCAGCCTCAGGGACAGTCTCTACGAGCAGTACTTC,CASSLRDSLYEQYF
.,TRBV5-6,.,TRBJ1-3,TGTGCCAGCAGCTTAAGGACGGGATTAGGAAACACCATATATTTT,CASSLRTGLGNTIYF
.,TRBV7-9,few,TRBJ2-7,TGTGCCAGCGGACCCGATGGGGCCTACGAGCAGTACTTC,CASGPDGAYEQYF
TRBD1,TRBV28,.,TRBJ1-1,TGTGCCAGCAGTAAGACAGGGGCCCTTGTGAACACTGAAGCTTTCTTT,CASSKTGALVNTEAFF
.,TRBV2,.,TRBJ1-2,TGTGCCAGCAGTGCAGGACAGCACCGCGAGAGCTACACCTTC,CASSAGQHRESYTF
TRBD2,TRBV10-3,few,TRBJ2-3,TGTGCCACCACGGGGGGGGTGGCGGATACGCAGTATTTT,CATTGGVADTQYF
TRBD1,TRBV5-1,.,TRBJ1-2,TGCGCCAGCAGTCCCGGGACAGGGGGCGCAACAATCGATGGCTACACCTTC,CASSPGTGGATIDGYTF
TRBD2,TRBV12-3/TRBV12-4,few,TRBJ2-3,TGTGCCAGCAGCCAGCGGGGGGGCGAGTATTTT,CASSQRGGEYF
.,TRBV2,.,TRBJ2-7,TGTGCCAGCAGTGCTGGACTACCATCCTACGAGCAGTACTTC,CASSAGLPSYEQYF
.,TRBV27,few,TRBJ2-2,TGTGCCAGCAGTTTCGGCTCGAACACCGGGGAGCTGTTTTTT,CASSFGSNTGELFF
TRBD2,TRBV4-2,few,TRBJ2-1,TGTGCCAGCAGCCAAGGACTAGCTAAGTGGAATGAGCAGTTCTTC,CASSQGLAKWNEQFF
.,TRBV5-1,few,TRBJ1-2,TGCGCCAGCAGCCTAGATAAGGGTGGCTACACCTTC,CASSLDKGGYTF
TRBD2,TRBV27,.,TRBJ2-7,TGTGCCAGCTGCCCCGGAACTAGCGGCTACAATGAGCAGTACTTC,CASCPGTSGYNEQYF
.,TRBV5-6,few,TRBJ2-6,TGTGCCAGCAGGGAACAGGGGAGGGGGGCCAACGTCCTGACTTTC,CASREQGRGANVLTF
TRBD2,TRBV9,.,TRBJ2-3,TGTGCCAGCAGCCCAATCGGACTAGCTCAAGATACGCAGTATTTT,CASSPIGLAQDTQYF
TRBD1,TRBV6-2/TRBV6-3,once,TRBJ2-1,TGTGCCAGCAGGGGACAGGGAGGTGGACCCTACAATGAGCAGTTCTTC,CASRGQGGGPYNEQFF
TRBD2,TRBV6-1,.,TRBJ2-1,TGTGCCAGCAGTGTCCTGGGGACTAGCGGGATGAATGAGCAGTTCTTC,CASSVLGTSGMNEQFF
.,TRBV12-3/TRBV12-4,.,TRBJ1-2,TGTGTCAGCAGTTTCCCGGAAGGTATCTATGGCTACACCTTC,CVSSFPEGIYGYTF
.,TRBV18,few,TRBJ1-3,TGTGCCAGCTCACCGGGACTTGGAAACACCATATATTTT,CASSPGLGNTIYF
.,TRBV29-1,few,TRBJ2-7,TGCAGCGTTGGCGGGGCCCCCTACGAGCAGTACTTC,CSVGGAPYEQYF
TRBD1,TRBV12-3/TRBV12-4,.,TRBJ1-2,TGTGCCAGCAATCTTCAAGGGGGCTCGAACTATGGCTACACCTTC,CASNLQGGSNYGYTF
TRBD1,TRBV24-1,.,TRBJ2-7,TGTGCCACCAGTGATGCCCGGACAGGGGCGACCTACGAGCAGTACTTC,CATSDARTGATYEQYF